Presented here are 25 T cell receptor beta chains from one specimen sequenced in a study of immune cell composition in non-small cell lung cancer. The method was immunoSEQ multiplex PCR; TCRdb's version includes in-frame clones alone and lacks a portion of them. The sample contains about 10,000 clones, about 63% of which appear only once. Material for sequencing was lung tumor tissue. The receptors derive from a human donor with non-small cell lung cancer.

This chain connects TRBV2 to TRBJ2-7; possible D gene TRBD2, 6 bases. The V end was cut by 7 bases, the J end by 0 bases, with 13 bases between. The V gene's germline CDR1 is SNHLY and CDR2 FYNNEI. The CDR3 covers 14 residues. The chain's CDR3 is CASKVEGSSYEQYF. In DNA form, the CDR3 reads TGTGCCAGCAAGGTGGAGGGGAGCTCCTACGAGCAGTACTTC. Using reference TRBV2 and TRBJ2-7 for the parts outside the CDR3, the full variable domain is EPEVTQTPSHQVTQMGQEVILRCVPISNHLYFYWYRQILGQKVEFLVSFYNNEISEKSEIFDDQFSVERPDGSNFTLKIRSTKLEDSAMYFCASKVEGSSYEQYFGPGTRLTVT.

This clone was seen more than once but under ten times. The chain employs TRBV30 and TRBJ1-2, with no clear D. CDR3 length: 14 residues. Trimming took off 2 bases at V and 7 bases at J, with 17 bases between the two ends. CDR1 and CDR2 from the germline V gene are GTSNPN and SVGIG (reference sequence). The CDR3 region has the DNA TGTGCCTGGAGTAACGGGAGAGCCTCTGGTGGCTACACCTTC. Translation gives CAWSNGRASGGYTF.

The chain joins TRBV19 to TRBJ1-5; 10 bases agree with TRBD1. The germline CDR1 and CDR2 sequences are LNHDA and SQIVND (reference sequence). V lost 4 bases to trimming and J lost 3 bases; unmatched junction nucleotides: 9. The CDR3 length is 17 residues. The CDR3, as DNA: TGTGCCAGTAGTAGGGCCCAGGACAGGGGGAACAATCAGCCCCAGCATTTT. This gives the protein CASSRAQDRGNNQPQHF.

V and J are TRBV5-1 and TRBJ2-7, with a weak D call TRBD1 (6 bases). CDR1 SGHRS and CDR2 YFSETQ come from the germline V gene. The length of the CDR3 is 14 residues. V lost 0 bases and J 2 bases, leaving 9 bases between the germline ends. The CDR3 protein is CASSLVTGAYEQYF. DNA of the CDR3: TGCGCCAGCAGCTTGGTGACAGGAGCCTACGAGCAGTACTTC.

This clone was detected once. The CDR3, as DNA: TGTGCCATCAGTGAGTCTGCTGATCTAAACACTGAAGCTTTCTTT. Protein sequence: CAISESADLNTEAFF. This sequence joins TRBV10-3 and TRBJ1-1; no firm D call. The CDR3 contains 15 residues. Germline CDR1 and CDR2: ENHRY and SYGVKD. V shed 0 bases and J shed 2 bases, with 10 bases lying between them.

This clone was observed a few times. The rearrangement uses TRBV7-9 and TRBJ1-6; TRBD1 matches at 8 bases. Losses at the gene ends were 3 bases for V and 2 bases for J; bases not matched to a gene: 6. Per the germline V gene, CDR1 is SEHNR and CDR2 is FQNEAQ (reference sequence). This CDR3 comprises 17 residues. The CDR3 DNA is TGTGCCAGCAGCTTTGTCGGACAGGGTACCTATAATTCACCCCTCCACTTT. Translation: CASSFVGQGTYNSPLHF.

This clone turned up a few times. The V gene is TRBV19, the J gene TRBJ2-5; TRBD2 aligns across 9 bases. In germline, CDR1 is LNHDA, CDR2 SQIVND (reference sequence). V was clipped by 5 bases and J by 2 bases; unmatched bases: 15. The length of the CDR3 is 18 residues. In DNA form, the CDR3 reads TGTGCCAGTAGTGTGGGGTTTCGAGCGGGGGGACGACAAGAGACCCAGTACTTC. Amino acid sequence: CASSVGFRAGGRQETQYF.

The chain uses TRBV19 and TRBJ1-1; 7 nucleotides match TRBD1. The CDR3 has 14 residues. Trimming removed 6 bases from V and 5 bases from J; junction bases left unmatched: 9. Germline CDR1 is LNHDA and CDR2 is SQIVND (reference sequence). CDR3 nucleotide sequence: TGTGCCAGTAGAGGGAGACAGGGCAATACTGAAGCTTTCTTT. Translation gives CASRGRQGNTEAFF.

The J gene is TRBJ2-1, the V gene TRBV6-6; possibly TRBD2 for D (5 bases). Germline V CDR1 and CDR2: MNHNY, SVGAGI (reference sequence). The CDR3 loop spans 14 amino acids. With 5 bases removed from V and 5 bases from J, the gap between germline ends came to 13 bases. The CDR3 sequence: CASSVRGAHNEQFF. The CDR3 DNA reads as TGTGCCAGCAGTGTACGGGGAGCGCACAATGAGCAGTTCTTC.

The V gene is TRBV5-4, the J gene TRBJ1-3; D ambiguous. This CDR3 contains 14 residues. Germline V gene lookup returns CDR1 SGHNT and CDR2 YYREEE (reference sequence). Trimming pared 4 bases from V and 0 bases from J, leaving 8 bases between. CDR3: CASSSFASGNTIYF. CDR3 coding DNA: TGTGCCAGCAGCAGTTTTGCCTCTGGAAACACCATATATTTT.

The rearrangement links TRBV19 to TRBJ1-5; D remains ambiguous. V dropped 7 bases and J dropped 0 bases, with 13 bases sitting between them. Germline V gene data show CDR1 as LNHDA and CDR2 as SQIVND (reference sequence). This CDR3 region has 15 residues. The DNA for the CDR3 is TGTGCCAGTAAATACACCGACTATAGCAATCAGCCCCAGCATTTT. This encodes CASKYTDYSNQPQHF.

As regards this clone: Additional DNA sequences in this sample encode the identical CDR3. The V call is TRBV7-2, the J call TRBJ1-3; unclear D gene. The CDR3 has 16 amino acids. With 0 bases removed from V and 0 bases from J, the gap between germline ends came to 9 bases. Germline V gene sequence: CDR1 SGHTA, CDR2 FQGNSA. The CDR3: CASSLAVRSSGNTIYF. In DNA form, the CDR3 reads TGTGCCAGCAGCTTAGCGGTCCGCAGCTCTGGAAACACCATATATTTT.

By proportion, this clone is medium-sized. The chain employs TRBV19 and TRBJ1-2; 9 positions match TRBD1. After removal of 6 bases from V and 4 bases from J, the junction contained 3 bases not matched to a gene. CDR1 and CDR2 from the germline V gene are LNHDA and SQIVND (reference sequence). The length of the CDR3 is 13 residues. CDR3 nucleotides: TGTGCCAGTAGACAGGGGGCAGCCTATGGCTACACCTTC. It translates to CASRQGAAYGYTF.

CDR3 loop: CASRGDLNTEAFF. The DNA for the CDR3 is TGCGCCAGCCGAGGGGATCTGAACACTGAAGCTTTCTTT. The V call is TRBV5-1, the J call TRBJ1-1, with D possibly TRBD1 on 5 matching bases. Trimming pared 7 bases from V and 0 bases from J, leaving 10 bases between. The CDR3 sequence is 13 residues long. Germline V gives CDR1 SGHRS, CDR2 YFSETQ.

Written as DNA, the CDR3 is TGTGCCAGCAGTCGAAACTATGGCTACACCTTC. This gives the protein CASSRNYGYTF. The V and J genes are TRBV28 and TRBJ1-2; no reliable D call. V lost 5 bases and J 2 bases, leaving 3 bases between the germline ends. The V gene's germline CDR1 is MDHEN and CDR2 SYDVKM. This CDR3 contains 11 residues.

V usage is TRBV18 and J usage is TRBJ1-1; D remains unclear. The CDR3 contains 14 residues. V was cut by 2 bases and J by 0 bases, with 7 bases left in between. Germline CDR1 and CDR2: KGHSH and LQKENI. The CDR3 is CASSPMPMNTEAFF. The CDR3 coding sequence is TGTGCCAGCTCACCAATGCCCATGAACACTGAAGCTTTCTTT.

V usage is TRBV2 and J usage is TRBJ2-3; 8 bases align to TRBD1. Germline V gene lookup returns CDR1 SNHLY and CDR2 FYNNEI. The CDR3 extends over 18 amino acids. V trimming: 5 bases; J trimming: 0 bases; junction bases outside the gene matches: 13. CDR3 residues: CASSYPGQGGPSTDTQYF. CDR3 DNA: TGTGCCAGCAGTTACCCTGGACAGGGAGGACCTAGCACAGATACGCAGTATTTT.

The chain employs TRBV15 and TRBJ1-6; D unresolved. The germline CDR1 and CDR2 sequences are LNHNV and YYDKDF (reference sequence). Deletions cut 0 bases from V and 12 bases from J, with 9 bases between. The CDR3 is 13 amino acids. The CDR3 sequence is CATSRDQMEPLHF. The CDR3 nucleotides read TGTGCCACCAGCAGAGATCAAATGGAACCCCTCCACTTT.

This clone occurred once. CDR3 sequence (DNA): TGCGCCAGCAGCCAAAGGGGACTCTCCTATGGCTACACCTTC. Encoded protein: CASSQRGLSYGYTF. J is TRBJ1-2 and V is TRBV4-1; possible D gene TRBD1, 5 bases. CDR3 length: 14 amino acids. CDR1 is MGHRA and CDR2 is YSYEKL in the germline V gene. Trimming left V 2 bases short and J 4 bases short, with 11 bases between.

J is TRBJ1-6 and V is TRBV19; possibly TRBD1 for D (5 bases). With 4 bases removed from V and 6 bases from J, the gap between germline ends came to 13 bases. The CDR3 is 15 residues long. CDR1 is LNHDA and CDR2 is SQIVND in the germline V gene (reference sequence). The CDR3 bases are TGTGCCAGTAGTAAGGGGACCTACGGTAATTCACCCCTCCACTTT. It codes for CASSKGTYGNSPLHF.

The chain has TRBV7-2 and TRBJ1-1; no firm D call. Germline assignment: CDR1 SGHTA and CDR2 FQGNSA. The V end was cut by 0 bases, the J end by 4 bases, with 3 bases between. The CDR3 length is 12 residues. The CDR3 is CASSLAFTEAFF. As DNA, the CDR3 is TGTGCCAGCAGCTTAGCGTTCACTGAAGCTTTCTTT.

This clone is termed medium-sized (0.01 to 0.1%). V gene TRBV5-1 combines with J gene TRBJ2-7, with 11 bases lining up with TRBD2. Trimming took 0 bases from V and 2 from J; bases not matched to a gene: 7. CDR1 and CDR2 from the germline V gene are SGHRS and YFSETQ. The CDR3 totals 17 residues. The CDR3 is CASSLAPTSGVTYEQYF. CDR3 in DNA: TGCGCCAGCAGCTTGGCCCCGACTAGCGGGGTGACCTACGAGCAGTACTTC.

The chain uses TRBV5-1 and TRBJ1-2, with 9 bases matching TRBD1. The V segment lost 4 bases and the J segment 3 bases; nucleotides outside the gene matches: 13. Germline values: CDR1 SGHRS, CDR2 YFSETQ. The CDR3 has 17 residues. The CDR3 DNA reads TGCGCCAGCAGCCGTACTGAATTACAGGGGGCCTACTATGGCTACACCTTC. Translated, it gives CASSRTELQGAYYGYTF.

The chain links TRBV28 to TRBJ1-5, with a tentative D call TRBD1 (5 bases). Germline V gene sequence: CDR1 MDHEN, CDR2 SYDVKM. The V end lost 6 bases, the J end lost 4 bases, and 10 bases lay between the germline ends. The CDR3 spans 13 residues. The CDR3 region has the DNA TGTGCCAGCAGGCGGGACCAGAATCAGCCCCAGCATTTT. Protein: CASRRDQNQPQHF.

This clone was counted only a few times. The J gene is TRBJ2-1, the V gene TRBV5-1, with 8 bases matching TRBD1. Germline CDR1 is SGHRS and CDR2 is YFSETQ. Trimming took 6 bases from V and 0 from J; bases not matched to a gene: 11. This CDR3 contains 17 residues. As DNA, the CDR3 is TGCGCCAGCACAACCGGGACAGGCCGAAGCTCCTACAATGAGCAGTTCTTC. It yields the protein CASTTGTGRSSYNEQFF.